This T cell receptor (beta chain) was found in a study of T cell responses to AZD1222 COVID-19 vaccine (dated by TCRdb to the early 2020s). Some background on the complete study: AZD1222 recipients with second doses at about 4 weeks or about 12 weeks were pooled, because spike-specific TCR depth and breadth did not differ between schedules. TCR sequencing covered fewer than 250 trial participants: about 210 given two doses of AZD1222 and 26 given two doses of MenACWY control vaccine. Trial participants were enrolled by age into subgroups of 18-55, 56-69 and 70-plus years, and around 150, 28 and 57 TCR-sequenced participants, respectively, were included in these subgroups.

Results the study describes overall, beyond this receptor: Reportedly, close to half of the unique spike-specific TCRs recognized epitopes lying outside the regions that are mutated in the B.1.351 and B.1.1.7 variants. No day 14 peak-response samples were available, so repertoires were characterized only after the peak T cell response. Vaccine-associated CD4 TCRs spanned the whole spike protein, with dominant responses in regions 160-218 and 743-854. A significant rise in spike-specific TCR breadth and depth was observed after two AZD1222 doses relative to day 0 and relative to MenACWY recipients. Participants were mostly white British and included more females than males, and it was suggested by the authors that clonal diversity may have been underestimated. The 56-69-year group was small, and its depth increase did not reach significance, likely because of low power. Conclusions about previously exposed vaccinees are limited because only a handful of AZD1222 recipients were SARS-CoV-2 seropositive at baseline.

Including cysteine and phenylalanine, the CDR3 has 14 amino acids. Of all the DNA, just the CDR3 is kept, 42 bases in frame from base 1. V drops 2 bases and J drops 5 bases, leaving 16 bases in between. The germline V gene yields SQVTM for CDR1 and ANQGSEA for CDR2. To note about this clone: No antigen is known for it. Base quality data are lacking; no much larger clone is found one base away.

Per the publication, the time point label means: baseline before first vaccination. Vaccinee samples were obtained from the UK trials COV001 and COV002, which included a single-blind randomized controlled phase 2/3 trial of AZD1222 (ChAdOx1 nCoV-19) in healthy adults. Trial participant PBMC samples were collected at day 0 and day 28 after the second dose for TCRbeta chain sequencing. The CDR3 regions of human TCRbeta chains were subjected to immunosequencing. On the study's bioinformatics: Repertoire TCRs were matched against a reference library of SARS-CoV-2-specific TCRs generated with the MIRA antigen-specificity platform. Breadth was defined as the fraction of unique TCRs that were SARS-CoV-2-associated, and depth was defined as the fraction of total T cells that were SARS-CoV-2-associated. Each spike-specific TCR was assigned to its reactive spike region and to a CD4 or CD8 class using the MIRA data. Log10-transformed breadth and depth values were compared by one-way ANOVA with Sidak's multiple comparisons tests. As stored in TCRdb, this immuneACCESS dataset retains in-frame rearrangements with V and J assigned. A fraction of the clones does not appear; measured against another copy, unresolved V genes explain less than half of the discrepancy, and the remainder lacks a known reason. The V and J calls and clone size come from that table; D and trimming were worked out from the DNA. The sample has approximately 56,000 clones on record, 70% to 90% of them singletons. The leading ten clones occupy approximately 16% of the sample.

This TCR came from an adult in good health. This sequence uses TRBV29-1 and TRBJ2-7; perhaps TRBD1 is the D gene, with 6 bases matching. The sequencing used peripheral blood, collected on day 0 of AZD1222 vaccination. The CDR3 sequence is CSVERGRGPHEQYF. The DNA sequence is given as TGCAGCGTTGAAAGGGGCAGGGGTCCCCACGAGCAGTACTTC.